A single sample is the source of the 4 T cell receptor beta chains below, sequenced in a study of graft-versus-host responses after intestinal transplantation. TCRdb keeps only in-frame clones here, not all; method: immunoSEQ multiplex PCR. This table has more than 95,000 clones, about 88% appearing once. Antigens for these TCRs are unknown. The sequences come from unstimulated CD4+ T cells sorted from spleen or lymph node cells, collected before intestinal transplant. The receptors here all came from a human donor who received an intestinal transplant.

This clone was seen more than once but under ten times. This CDR3 reads CASSWSGTGHNSPLHF. In nucleotides, the CDR3 is TGTGCCAGCAGCTGGTCCGGGACAGGGCACAATTCACCCCTCCACTTT. The chain is built from TRBV11-3 and TRBJ1-6; 9 bases are a match to TRBD1. The CDR3 loop spans 16 amino acids. Germline assignment: CDR1 SGHNT and CDR2 YENEEA. V trimming: 4 bases; J trimming: 7 bases; junction bases outside the gene matches: 8.

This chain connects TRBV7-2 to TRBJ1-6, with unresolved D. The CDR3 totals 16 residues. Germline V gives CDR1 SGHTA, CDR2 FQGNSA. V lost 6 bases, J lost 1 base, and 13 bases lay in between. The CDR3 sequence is CASSHPIGSYNSPLHF. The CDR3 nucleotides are TGTGCCAGCAGTCATCCCATCGGGTCCTATAATTCACCCCTCCACTTT.

CDR3 coding DNA: TGTGCCACCCGACTAGCGGGGGGCCAAGAGACCCAGTACTTC. Translating it yields CATRLAGGQETQYF. V and J are TRBV19 and TRBJ2-5, with TRBD2 matching 13 bases. From germline, CDR1 is LNHDA and CDR2 SQIVND (reference sequence). The CDR3 covers 14 residues. Trimming cost V 10 bases and J 1 base; bases outside gene matches: 3.

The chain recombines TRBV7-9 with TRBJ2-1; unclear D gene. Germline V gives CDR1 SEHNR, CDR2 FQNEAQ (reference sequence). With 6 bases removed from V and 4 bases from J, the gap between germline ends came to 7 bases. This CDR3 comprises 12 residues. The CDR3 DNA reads TGTGCCAGCAGAGGTCCGTACAATGAGCAGTTCTTC. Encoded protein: CASRGPYNEQFF.